One sample yielded the 30 T cell receptor beta chains listed below, sequenced in a study of read filtering for tumor transcriptome and immune sequencing. The library was built from 400 ng RNA with molecular barcoded adaptors for alpha/delta and beta/gamma chains. TCRdb analysed the reads with MiXCR anew, one entry per CDR3 protein. This sample has approximately 93,000 distinct CDR3 sequences; 20% to 25% occur once, and the top ten carry roughly 10%. Sequencing was done on a sample of a population of CD138-negative cells sorted from bone marrow. These TCRs come from a donor aged 40 or older with multiple myeloma.

CDR3 bases: TGCAGTGCTCCGGACAGACCCGGGACCCAGTACTTC. This codes for CSAPDRPGTQYF. The chain couples TRBV20-1 to TRBJ2-5, with D perhaps TRBD1 (6 bases). Germline CDR1 DFQATT, CDR2 SNEGSKA (reference sequence). V was clipped by 5 bases and J by 7 bases, with 14 bases between them. The CDR3 contains 12 residues.

This clonotype was observed many times. The chain uses TRBV2 and TRBJ1-5; maybe TRBD1 (5 bases). Germline CDR1 reads SNHLY; CDR2 reads FYNNEI. V lost 4 bases and J lost 3, with 7 bases in between. CDR3 length: 13 residues. The CDR3 DNA reads TGTGCCAGCAGTGTACAGGACAATCAGCCCCAGCATTTT. This codes for CASSVQDNQPQHF. Supplemented by reference TRBV2 and TRBJ1-5, the full variable domain reads EPEVTQTPSHQVTQMGQEVILRCVPISNHLYFYWYRQILGQKVEFLVSFYNNEISEKSEIFDDQFSVERPDGSNFTLKIRSTKLEDSAMYFCASSVQDNQPQHFGDGTRLSIL.

This clonotype was observed at least ten times. V and J are TRBV19 and TRBJ2-1; 10 nucleotides match TRBD2. From germline, CDR1 is LNHDA and CDR2 SQIVND (reference sequence). V was pared by 10 bases and J by 10 bases, with 10 bases of the junction left unmatched. This CDR3 is built from 13 residues. In DNA, the CDR3 is TGTGCCACCTCGGTTAGCGGGGGGTCCGAGCAGTTCTTC. This gives the protein CATSVSGGSEQFF.

This clonotype was observed at least ten times. The chain couples TRBV28 to TRBJ2-3, with unresolved D. Germline V lookup: CDR1 MDHEN, CDR2 SYDVKM. The length of the CDR3 is 12 residues. The germline V and J ends were trimmed by 5 bases and 6 bases, with 9 bases remaining between them. This CDR3 reads CASSPPMDTQYF. The CDR3 DNA is TGTGCCAGCAGTCCTCCCATGGATACGCAGTATTTT. The variable domain in full, with the rest retrieved from reference TRBV28 and TRBJ2-3, is DVKVTQSSRYLVKRTGEKVFLECVQDMDHENMFWYRQDPGLGLRLIYFSYDVKMKEKGDIPEGYSVSREKKERFSLILESASTNQTSMYLCASSPPMDTQYFGPGTRLTVL.

This clonotype has a count of ten or more. This rearrangement joins TRBV28 to TRBJ2-7, with TRBD1 as a possible D gene (5 bases). V was clipped by 2 bases and J by 6 bases, with 14 bases between them. Germline CDR1 MDHEN, CDR2 SYDVKM. The CDR3 length is 14 residues. CDR3 in amino acids: CASSLVQGRAEQYF. The CDR3 region has the DNA TGTGCCAGCAGTTTAGTGCAGGGTAGGGCCGAGCAGTACTTC.

This clonotype was seen many times. The rearrangement joins TRBV2 to TRBJ1-1, with TRBD1 matching 10 bases. The CDR3 loop spans 16 amino acids. CDR1 and CDR2 from the germline V gene are SNHLY and FYNNEI. The J segment lost 10 bases and the V segment lost 3 bases, leaving 14 bases of the junction unmatched. The CDR3 spells CASSDLRPGQGRGAFF. Here the CDR3 DNA reads TGTGCCAGCAGTGACCTTCGGCCGGGACAGGGGCGGGGAGCTTTCTTT.

This clonotype has only a few counts. A much more abundant neighbour one base away suggests this may be a read error. The chain combines TRBV6-1 with TRBJ1-2; no definite D call. The V gene lost 2 bases and the J gene lost 2 bases, with 3 bases spanning the gap. CDR1 and CDR2 (germline): MNHNS, SASEGT. The CDR3 has 12 residues. The CDR3: CASSERNYGYTF. The CDR3 region has the DNA TGTGCCAGCAGTGAACGGAACTATGGCTACACCTTC.

This clonotype was observed many times. CDR3 nucleotide sequence: TGTGCCAGCAGTAGACCGTTGAACACTGAAGCTTTCTTT. This encodes CASSRPLNTEAFF. The chain has TRBV6-6 and TRBJ1-1; no reliable D call. Germline-derived CDR1 and CDR2 are MNHNY and SVGAGI (reference sequence). This CDR3 is 13 amino acids long. V was clipped by 5 bases and J by 0 bases, with 7 bases between them.

J is TRBJ2-7 and V is TRBV6-5; 7 bases match TRBD1. The germline gives CDR1 MNHEY, CDR2 SVGAGI. Trimming at V came to 2 bases and at J to 3 bases, leaving 7 bases not matched to a gene. CDR3 length: 15 amino acids. The CDR3 protein is CASSYNDRAVYEQYF. Written as DNA, the CDR3 is TGTGCCAGCAGTTACAACGACAGGGCAGTCTACGAGCAGTACTTC.

This clonotype was observed many times. The rearrangement links TRBV5-1 to TRBJ1-1; 10 bases map to TRBD1. The germline V gene encodes CDR1 SGHRS and CDR2 YFSETQ. The CDR3 loop spans 15 amino acids. Trimming cost V 4 bases and J 0 bases; bases outside gene matches: 3. The CDR3 sequence: CASSGGQGMNTEAFF. CDR3 in DNA: TGCGCCAGCAGCGGGGGACAGGGGATGAACACTGAAGCTTTCTTT. The variable domain in full, with the rest retrieved from reference TRBV5-1 and TRBJ1-1, is KAGVTQTPRYLIKTRGQQVTLSCSPISGHRSVSWYQQTPGQGLQFLFEYFSETQRNKGNFPGRFSGRQFSNSRSEMNVSTLELGDSALYLCASSGGQGMNTEAFFGQGTRLTVV.

This clonotype has just a few counts. V gene TRBV7-2 combines with J gene TRBJ2-3; 7 positions agree with TRBD2. V shed 5 bases and J 8 bases; nucleotides not matched to a gene: 13. CDR1 is SGHTA, CDR2 FQGNSA, per germline. The CDR3 spans 15 residues. CDR3 DNA sequence: TGTGCCAGCAGCCCGGGGGGAGCGACGCAGGGTACGCAGTATTTT. Translation: CASSPGGATQGTQYF.

In this sample, this clonotype turned up many times. CDR3 coding DNA: TGTGCCAGCTCACAATCGACAGGGAGCTACGAGCAGTACTTC. Translating gives CASSQSTGSYEQYF. V usage is TRBV18 and J usage is TRBJ2-7; 7 nucleotides line up with TRBD1. The germline gives CDR1 KGHSH, CDR2 LQKENI. V lost 4 bases and J lost 3; bases outside the gene matches: 6. There are 14 residues in the CDR3.

At least ten counts were recorded for this clonotype. This chain uses TRBV7-9 with TRBJ2-2; the match to TRBD1 covers 7 bases. This CDR3 contains 13 residues. Losses at the gene ends were 9 bases for V and 6 bases for J; bases not matched to a gene: 7. The germline V gene has CDR1 SEHNR and CDR2 FQNEAQ (reference sequence). The CDR3 DNA sequence: TGTGCCAGGGACAGGTTTCTCCCCGGGGAGCTGTTTTTT. Protein sequence: CARDRFLPGELFF.

The table lists this clonotype with a few counts. This chain uses TRBV5-1 with TRBJ2-7; TRBD1 is a possible D gene (6 bases). Trimming cost V 0 bases and J 3 bases, with 7 bases left between them. Germline V CDR1 and CDR2: SGHRS, YFSETQ. The CDR3 sequence is 13 residues long. For the CDR3, the DNA is TGCGCCAGCAGCTTGGGACAGGACTACGAGCAGTACTTC. Translation: CASSLGQDYEQYF.

This clonotype was picked up a small number of times. A much larger clone lies one base from this, so it may be a read error. The CDR3 does not close with the conserved phenylalanine or tryptophan, likely indicating a read error. V usage is TRBV6-1 and J usage is TRBJ2-1; D might be TRBD1 (6 bases). The CDR3 spans 15 residues. Germline CDR1 and CDR2: MNHNS and SASEGT. Trimming took 3 bases from V and 0 from J, leaving 9 bases between them. CDR3 bases: TGTGCCAGCAGTGATAGGGGGAGCTCCTACAATGAGCAGTTCCTC. Translated: CASSDRGSSYNEQFL.

A remark on this clonotype: Because it lacks the conserved phenylalanine or tryptophan at the end, this CDR3 is likely a read error. The chain has TRBV7-9 and TRBJ2-5; D not resolved. CDR3 size: 14 residues. V gave up 1 base and J gave up 7 bases, with 13 bases separating them. CDR1 is SEHNR, CDR2 FQNEAQ, per germline (reference sequence). This chain's CDR3 is CASSLVSPEGTQYL. In DNA, the CDR3 is TGTGCCAGCAGCTTAGTGTCACCCGAAGGGACCCAGTACCTC.

This clonotype was counted at least ten times. This rearrangement joins TRBV5-1 to TRBJ2-6; a possible D gene is TRBD1 (6 bases). Germline V gene lookup returns CDR1 SGHRS and CDR2 YFSETQ. V was pared by 4 bases and J by 0 bases, with 14 bases between. The CDR3 has 17 residues. The CDR3 region has the DNA TGCGCCAGCAGCCTCCGACAGGAGAGCTCTGGGGCCAACGTCCTGACTTTC. Protein: CASSLRQESSGANVLTF. The full variable domain, with the rest looked up from reference TRBV5-1 and TRBJ2-6, is KAGVTQTPRYLIKTRGQQVTLSCSPISGHRSVSWYQQTPGQGLQFLFEYFSETQRNKGNFPGRFSGRQFSNSRSEMNVSTLELGDSALYLCASSLRQESSGANVLTFGAGSRLTVL.

This clonotype was recorded at least ten times. The junction and the germline gene differ at one end; a read error may be behind it. The chain joins TRBV28 to TRBJ2-1, with 12 bases identical to TRBD2. The CDR3 has 15 residues. The germline CDR1 and CDR2 sequences are MDHEN and SYDVKM. CDR3 protein: CASSILAGGQDEQFF. The CDR3 coding sequence is TGCGCCAGCAGCATACTAGCGGGGGGCCAGGATGAGCAGTTCTTC.

This clonotype was observed at least ten times. The chain uses TRBV2 and TRBJ2-1, with D possibly called TRBD1 or TRBD2 (5 bases each). Germline lookup yields CDR1 SNHLY and CDR2 FYNNEI. This CDR3 spans 15 amino acids. Trimming stripped 5 bases from V and 4 bases from J, with 15 bases between. Here the CDR3 reads CASSISPGRYNEQFF. CDR3 DNA sequence: TGTGCCAGCAGTATCAGCCCGGGGCGATACAATGAGCAGTTCTTC.

In this sample, this clonotype turned up many times. This chain joins TRBV11-2 and TRBJ1-4, with D maybe TRBD1 (5 bases). Germline CDR1 is SGHAT and CDR2 is FQNNGV. Trimming cost V 6 bases and J 7 bases, with 18 bases left between them. This CDR3 is built from 15 residues. The CDR3 here is CASSPSRDVREKLFF. The CDR3 bases are TGTGCCAGCAGTCCGAGCAGGGATGTCCGTGAAAAACTGTTTTTT. Variable domain in full (rest from reference TRBV11-2 and TRBJ1-4): EAGVAQSPRYKIIEKRQSVAFWCNPISGHATLYWYQQILGQGPKLLIQFQNNGVVDDSQLPKDRFSAERLKGVDSTLKIQPAKLEDSAVYLCASSPSRDVREKLFFGSGTQLSVL.

This clonotype is a singleton in its sample. A much larger clone sits a single nucleotide away, making a read error possible. The gene calls are TRBV29-1 and TRBJ2-1; 9 nucleotides match TRBD2. The CDR3 is 13 residues long. Germline V gene sequence: CDR1 SQVTM, CDR2 ANQGSEA. CDR3 loop: CSVEGLAGFEQSF. In nucleotides, the CDR3 is TGCAGCGTCGAGGGACTAGCCGGGTTTGAGCAGTCCTTC.

This chain joins TRBV6-2 or TRBV6-3 and TRBJ1-3; 8 nucleotides match TRBD1. The CDR3 length is 15 residues. The junction had 9 bases not matched to a gene; V was cut back by 7 bases and J by 4 bases. Per germline, CDR1 MNHEY and CDR2 SVGEGT. The CDR3 loop is CASTTGGTGGNTIYF. CDR3 sequence (DNA): TGTGCCAGCACCACCGGGGGGACAGGAGGAAACACCATATATTTT.

The chain carries TRBV19 and TRBJ2-2, with a tentative D call TRBD1 (6 bases). Trimming pared 7 bases from V and 7 bases from J, leaving 13 bases between. CDR3 length equals 13 residues. CDR1 LNHDA and CDR2 SQIVND come from the germline V gene (reference sequence). This chain's CDR3 is CASNHRDNGELFF. The CDR3 DNA follows: TGTGCCAGTAACCACAGGGATAACGGGGAGCTGTTTTTT.

This sequence joins TRBV6-1 and TRBJ1-1; D is ambiguous. The CDR3 extends over 16 amino acids. The germline V and J ends were trimmed by 4 bases and 0 bases, with 15 bases remaining between them. Germline CDR1 reads MNHNS; CDR2 reads SASEGT. CDR3 sequence (DNA): TGTGCCAGCAGTGTCCGTCGGGGATCGGTGAACACTGAAGCTTTCTTT. Encoded protein: CASSVRRGSVNTEAFF.

V gene TRBV20-1 combines with J gene TRBJ1-5; tentatively, D is TRBD1 (6 bases). The V gene's germline CDR1 is DFQATT and CDR2 SNEGSKA (reference sequence). The CDR3 consists of 14 residues. Trimming shortened V by 0 bases and J by 4 bases, and 10 bases separated the two germline ends. The CDR3 bases are TGCAGTGCTAGAGAGGGGGCGGCGAATCAGCCCCAGCATTTT. It yields the protein CSAREGAANQPQHF.

The gene calls are TRBV7-6 and TRBJ2-1; 10 nucleotides agree with TRBD2. The CDR3 is 15 residues long. CDR1 and CDR2 (germline): SGHVS, FNYEAQ. V dropped 5 bases and J dropped 7; count of bases not matched to a gene: 8. CDR3 sequence reads: CASSRSSGGNNEQFF. The DNA of the CDR3 is TGTGCCAGCAGCCGATCTAGCGGGGGTAATAATGAGCAGTTCTTC.

This chain connects TRBV6-6 to TRBJ1-1; 8 positions match TRBD1. The CDR3 loop spans 13 amino acids. CDR1 is MNHNY and CDR2 is SVGAGI in the germline V gene (reference sequence). J lost 7 bases, V lost 6 bases, and 7 bases had no gene match. The CDR3 DNA sequence: TGTGCCAGCAGCCCGGACAGGGTCTGTGAAGCTTTCTTT. This encodes CASSPDRVCEAFF.

This clonotype was counted between two and nine times. CDR3 sequence (DNA): TGTGCCAGCAGCTTAGAAACAGGGTGGGACACTGAAGCTTTCTTT. This codes for CASSLETGWDTEAFF. The chain employs TRBV11-2 and TRBJ1-1; D may be TRBD1 (6 bases). Germline CDR1 reads SGHAT; CDR2 reads FQNNGV. Deletions cut 0 bases from V and 3 bases from J, with 11 bases between. The CDR3 consists of 15 residues.

The rearrangement uses TRBV29-1 and TRBJ2-1; D may match TRBD1 or TRBD2 (6 bases each). V lost 1 base, J lost 15 bases, and 16 bases lay in between. The germline V gene encodes CDR1 SQVTM and CDR2 ANQGSEA. This CDR3 region has 12 residues. CDR3 nucleotides: TGCAGCGTTGAAGGGTCGGGGGCAAAGCGGTTCTTC. Its translation: CSVEGSGAKRFF.

The V call is TRBV7-9, the J call TRBJ1-2; D remains unclear. CDR1 is SEHNR, CDR2 FQNEAQ, per germline (reference sequence). V was cut by 0 bases and J by 6 bases, with 11 bases left in between. The CDR3 sequence is 14 residues long. For the CDR3, the DNA is TGTGCCAGCAGCTTAGCAGGGATGAGTGATGGCTACACCTTC. It yields the protein CASSLAGMSDGYTF.